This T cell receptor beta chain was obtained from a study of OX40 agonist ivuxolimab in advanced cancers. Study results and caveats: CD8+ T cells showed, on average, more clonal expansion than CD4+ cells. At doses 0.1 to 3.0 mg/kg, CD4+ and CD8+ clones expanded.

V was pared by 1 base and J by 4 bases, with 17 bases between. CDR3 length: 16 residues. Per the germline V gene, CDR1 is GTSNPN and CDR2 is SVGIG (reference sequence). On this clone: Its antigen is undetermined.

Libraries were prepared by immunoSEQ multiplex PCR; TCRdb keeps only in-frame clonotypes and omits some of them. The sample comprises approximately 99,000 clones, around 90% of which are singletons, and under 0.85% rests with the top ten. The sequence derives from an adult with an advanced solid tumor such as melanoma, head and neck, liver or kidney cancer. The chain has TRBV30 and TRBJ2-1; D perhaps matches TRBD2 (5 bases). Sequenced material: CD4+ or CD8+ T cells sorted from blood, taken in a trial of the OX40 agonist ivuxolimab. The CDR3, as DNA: TGTGCCTGGAGTGCCCTTGGACGGACTGTATACAATGAGCAGTTCTTC. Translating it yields CAWSALGRTVYNEQFF. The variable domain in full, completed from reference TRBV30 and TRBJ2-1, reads SQTIHQWPATLVQPVGSPLSLECTVEGTSNPNLYWYRQAAGRGLQLLFYSVGIGQISSEVPQNLSASRPQDRQFILSSKKLLLSDSGFYLCAWSALGRTVYNEQFFGPGTRLTVL.